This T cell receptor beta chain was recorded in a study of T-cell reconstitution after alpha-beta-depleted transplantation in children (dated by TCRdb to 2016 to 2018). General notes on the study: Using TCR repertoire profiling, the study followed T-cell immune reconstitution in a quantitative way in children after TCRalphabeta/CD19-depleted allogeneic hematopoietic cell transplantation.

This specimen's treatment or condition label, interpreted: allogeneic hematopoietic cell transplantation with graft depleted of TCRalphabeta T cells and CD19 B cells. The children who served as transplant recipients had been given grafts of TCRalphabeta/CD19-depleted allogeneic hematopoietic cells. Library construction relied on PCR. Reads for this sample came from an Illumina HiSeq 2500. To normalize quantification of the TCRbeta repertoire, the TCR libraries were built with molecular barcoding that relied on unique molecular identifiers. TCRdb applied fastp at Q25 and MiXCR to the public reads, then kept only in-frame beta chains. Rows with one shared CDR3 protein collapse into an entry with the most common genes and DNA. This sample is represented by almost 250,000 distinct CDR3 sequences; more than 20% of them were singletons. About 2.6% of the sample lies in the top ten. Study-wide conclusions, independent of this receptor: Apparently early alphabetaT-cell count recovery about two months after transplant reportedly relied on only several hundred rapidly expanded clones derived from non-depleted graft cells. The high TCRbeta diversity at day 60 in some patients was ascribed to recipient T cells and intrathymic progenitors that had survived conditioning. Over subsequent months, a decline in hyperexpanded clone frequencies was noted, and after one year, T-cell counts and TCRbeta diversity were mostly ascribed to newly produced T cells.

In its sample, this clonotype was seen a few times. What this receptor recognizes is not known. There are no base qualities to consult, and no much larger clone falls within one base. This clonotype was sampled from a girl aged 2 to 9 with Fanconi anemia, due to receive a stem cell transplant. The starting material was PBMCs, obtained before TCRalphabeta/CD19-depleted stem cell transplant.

The DNA sequence is TGTGCCTGGAGCCTCAGCGGGGGATTCTCCTACGAGCAGTACTTC. This translates into CAWSLSGGFSYEQYF. The chain was built from TRBV30 and TRBJ2-7, and 8 bases in between align with TRBD2. The CDR3 starts with the cysteine, ends with the phenylalanine, and has 15 residues. Only the CDR3 DNA is retained, 45 bases long and in frame from the first base. The germline V end is reduced by 3 bases and the J end by 0 bases; junction bases left unmatched: 7. Taken from the germline V gene (reference sequence), the CDR1 and CDR2 loops are GTSNPN and SVGIG.